The source of this TCR beta chain is a study of Graves' ophthalmopathy and Graves' hyperthyroidism. Study-level results: The model predicted progression of ophthalmopathy with a sensitivity of 60% to 71%, and its specificity was roughly 72%. Blood also carried most expanded thyroid clonotypes exceeding 0.001 frequency.

The sample holds a few counts of this clonotype. Its antigen is not identified. Patients with other autoimmune diseases, uncontrolled infections, pregnancy or lactation were excluded. As the starting material, over 9 ml of fresh peripheral blood yielded the PBMCs. Amplified material comprised TCR beta CDR3 regions derived from RNA transcripts. The workflow started with a first-round RT-PCR run with HTBI primers and then moved on to a second-round multiplex PCR. Via MiXCR, TCRdb re-called the multiplex PCR reads, giving one row per CDR3 protein. The data hold 600,000 to 950,000 distinct CDR3 sequences, with 35% to 50% observed a single time. The CDR3 consists of 14 residues. Germline V CDR1 and CDR2: SGDLS, YYNGEE. With V trimmed by 2 bases and J by 3 bases, 2 bases remained unmatched.

Sequencing was performed on peripheral blood. The clonotype originates from an adult man with Graves' ophthalmopathy. The V and J genes are TRBV9 and TRBJ2-7, with 10 bases lining up with TRBD2. CDR3 residues: CASSVSGGHYEQYF. The CDR3 bases are TGTGCCAGCAGCGTTAGCGGGGGGCACTACGAGCAGTACTTC.